This TCR beta chain was recorded in a study of T-cell reconstitution after alpha-beta-depleted transplantation in children. With V trimmed by 2 bases and J by 7 bases, 4 bases remained unmatched. This CDR3 has 14 residues. Germline V CDR1 and CDR2: MDHEN, SYDVKM. TCRbeta library preparation incorporated unique molecular identifiers. TCRdb re-called the PCR reads with MiXCR, one entry per CDR3 protein. Of 150,000 to 200,000 distinct CDR3 sequences listed, roughly 11% are singletons. This clonotype was seen only a few times. The chain has TRBV28 and TRBJ2-1; TRBD2 matches at 8 bases. This TCR was recovered from a boy younger than 10 with acute myeloid leukemia, due to receive a stem cell transplant. This sample comprised PBMCs, obtained before TCRalphabeta/CD19-depleted stem cell transplant. DNA of the CDR3: TGTGCCAGCAGTTTAACGGGAGGGAAGAATGAGCAGTTCTTC. It encodes CASSLTGGKNEQFF.